The 30 T cell receptor beta chains reported below all come from one sample, sequenced in a study of tumor-infiltrating lymphocytes in primary liver carcinoma. Total RNA amounting to roughly 480 ng was the source from which TCR beta cDNA was made with a constant-region primer. Researchers made the TCR beta libraries by running three nested multiplex PCR rounds with slightly modified ARM-PCR. Two initial PCR rounds of about 11 cycles each paired TRBV1-TRBV30 forward primers with a C-beta reverse primer. TCRdb recomputed calls from the multiplex PCR reads with MiXCR, one row per CDR3 protein. The data hold 100,000 or so distinct CDR3 sequences, with under 70% observed a single time. Co-extraction of both nucleic acids (RNA and DNA) used roughly 19-33 mg of unsorted bulk tissue. Sequencing input: liver tumor tissue from sampling region 2. Subset denoted: tumor region T2, inferior pole. The source is a woman aged 55-69 years with primary liver carcinoma and hepatitis B virus infection.

The sample holds many counts of this clonotype. The chain uses TRBV5-5 and TRBJ2-7; 7 bases agree with TRBD2. J gave up 5 bases and V 4 bases, and 9 bases lay outside the gene matches. The CDR3 is made up of 14 amino acids. From germline, CDR1 is SGHKS and CDR2 YYEKEE (reference sequence). The CDR3 DNA reads as TGTGCCAGCAGCCCGTACGGGAGGAGGAACGAGCAGTACTTC. This codes for CASSPYGRRNEQYF.

The chain combines TRBV6-1 with TRBJ2-3; D possibly corresponds to TRBD1 (6 bases). The V and J ends lost 3 bases and 9 bases respectively, with 13 bases between them. This CDR3 spans 13 amino acids. Germline-derived CDR1 and CDR2 are MNHNS and SASEGT. The DNA of the CDR3 is TGTGCCAGCAGTGACCCGAACAGGGCCACGCAGTATTTT. Its protein is CASSDPNRATQYF.

This clonotype has more than one count but fewer than ten. The rearrangement links TRBV11-3 to TRBJ2-1; D may correspond to TRBD1 or TRBD2 (5 bases each). The germline V and J ends were trimmed by 1 base and 8 bases, with 18 bases remaining between them. The germline V gene encodes CDR1 SGHNT and CDR2 YENEEA. This CDR3 is 16 amino acids long. The DNA for the CDR3 is TGTGCCAGCAGCTTAGGCGCCGTGGGACGGATCGATGAGCAGTTCTTC. Translating it yields CASSLGAVGRIDEQFF.

About this clonotype itself: This likely comes from a read error, as the CDR3 has no conserved phenylalanine or tryptophan at its end. The genes are TRBV11-2 and TRBJ2-7, with 8 bases identical to TRBD1. V was clipped by 9 bases and J by 6 bases; unmatched bases: 10. CDR1 and CDR2 (germline): SGHAT, FQNNGV. The CDR3 is 13 amino acids. CDR3 in amino acids: CASISGGGFEQYL. The CDR3 DNA follows: TGTGCCAGTATCTCAGGGGGCGGCTTCGAGCAGTACTTA.

V usage is TRBV20-1 and J usage is TRBJ2-3; 8 bases match TRBD2. From germline, CDR1 is DFQATT and CDR2 SNEGSKA (reference sequence). The CDR3 runs to 17 residues. V lost 0 bases to trimming and J lost 3 bases; unmatched junction nucleotides: 11. This chain's CDR3 is CSARDPSGGRGTDTQYF. CDR3 DNA: TGCAGTGCTAGAGATCCGTCGGGAGGGAGGGGAACAGATACGCAGTATTTT.

Remarks on this clonotype: One end of the junction varies from germline; a read error may be responsible. The V gene is TRBV29-1, the J gene TRBJ2-5; D gene ambiguous. The CDR3 is 13 residues long. CDR1 is SQVTM, CDR2 ANQGSEA, per germline. CDR3 bases: TGCGGCGTTGGTAGTATCCAGCAGGAGACCCAGTACTTC. It specifies CGVGSIQQETQYF.

Worth noting for this clonotype: One junction end disagrees with the germline gene, perhaps due to a read error. This chain joins TRBV24-1 and TRBJ1-1; D ambiguous. The CDR3 is made up of 12 amino acids. CDR1 and CDR2 from the germline V gene are KGHDR and SFDVKD. Here the CDR3 DNA reads TGTGTCACCGTGGGGTCCACCTGGGAAGCTTTCTTC. This encodes CVTVGSTWEAFF.

The chain combines TRBV11-2 with TRBJ2-3, with 13 bases matching TRBD2. The V and J ends lost 4 bases and 14 bases, in that order; junction bases with no gene match: 12. The germline V gene encodes CDR1 SGHAT and CDR2 FQNNGV. The CDR3 spans 15 residues. The CDR3 protein is CASSSGLAGTDARYF. CDR3 coding DNA: TGTGCCAGCAGCTCGGGACTAGCGGGAACAGATGCGCGGTATTTT.

Of note for this clonotype: An end of the junction differs from the germline gene, which may be a read error. The chain uses TRBV11-2 and TRBJ1-1; D is uncertain. This CDR3 region has 13 residues. Germline CDR1 is SGHAT and CDR2 is FQNNGV. The CDR3 DNA sequence: TGTGCCAGCATCCTCGGACTGAACACTCAAGCTTTCTTT. It encodes CASILGLNTQAFF. The entire variable domain, with the rest obtained from reference TRBV11-2 and TRBJ1-1, is as follows: EAGVAQSPRYKIIEKRQSVAFWCNPISGHATLYWYQQILGQGPKLLIQFQNNGVVDDSQLPKDRFSAERLKGVDSTLKIQPAKLEDSAVYLCASILGLNTQAFFGQGTRLTVV.

There are many counts of this clonotype. The rearrangement joins TRBV6-2 or TRBV6-3 to TRBJ1-1; D is unclear. Germline V CDR1 and CDR2: MNHEY, SVGEGT. The CDR3 length is 17 residues. V lost 2 bases, J lost 2 bases, and 18 bases lay in between. The CDR3 spells CASSYPRTLNSNTEAFF. The CDR3, as DNA: TGTGCCAGCAGTTACCCGAGGACCCTCAACTCCAACACTGAAGCTTTCTTT.

Concerning this clonotype: A single base separates this from a much larger clone, so it may be a read error. The rearrangement uses TRBV5-1 and TRBJ2-5, with 10 bases aligning to TRBD2. The CDR3 loop spans 15 amino acids. CDR1 is SGHRS, CDR2 YFSETQ, per germline. The CDR3 region is CVSSLLAGMGETQYF. The CDR3 bases are TGCGTCAGCAGCTTACTAGCGGGAATGGGGGAGACCCAGTACTTC.

The chain recombines TRBV6-1 with TRBJ1-4, with unresolved D. Trimming cost V 9 bases and J 6 bases, with 17 bases left between them. CDR1 and CDR2 (germline): MNHNS, SASEGT. CDR3 length: 14 residues. The CDR3, as DNA: TGTGCCAGTACCAGATGCCGGGCTTATGAAAAACTGTTTTTT. It yields the protein CASTRCRAYEKLFF.

This clonotype was seen once. The rearrangement links TRBV11-2 to TRBJ2-3, with 14 bases that match TRBD2. Germline CDR1 is SGHAT and CDR2 is FQNNGV. The length of the CDR3 is 17 residues. J lost 4 bases, V lost 5 bases, and 8 bases had no gene match. The CDR3 sequence: CASSRRLAGGAADTQYF. The CDR3 DNA sequence: TGTGCCAGCAGCAGGAGACTAGCGGGAGGGGCCGCAGATACGCAGTATTTT.

Concerning this clonotype itself: The final CDR3 position lacks the conserved phenylalanine or tryptophan, pointing to a likely read error. The genes are TRBV11-2 and TRBJ2-2; D is perhaps TRBD2 (5 bases). Germline V gives CDR1 SGHAT, CDR2 FQNNGV. The CDR3 length is 13 residues. The V end was cut by 3 bases, the J end by 12 bases, with 14 bases between. The CDR3: CASSLDRTGKLFL. The CDR3 bases are TGTGCCAGCAGCTTGGATAGGACTGGGAAGCTGTTTCTT.

The chain carries TRBV10-3 and TRBJ2-7; tentatively, D is TRBD2 (6 bases). CDR1 ENHRY and CDR2 SYGVKD come from the germline V gene. The CDR3 consists of 14 residues. V lost 3 bases, J lost 8 bases, and 17 bases lay in between. The CDR3 nucleotides are TGTGCCATCAGTGACTCAGGACTAACCACCCAGCAGTACTTC. Translation: CAISDSGLTTQQYF.

At least ten counts were recorded for this clonotype. CDR3: CASSRGPYTDTQYF. The CDR3 region has the DNA TGTGCCAGCAGCCGGGGACCGTACACAGATACGCAGTATTTT. This chain joins TRBV5-4 and TRBJ2-3, with D perhaps being TRBD1 or TRBD2 (5 bases each). The V gene lost 4 bases and the J gene lost 2 bases, with 11 bases spanning the gap. The CDR3 extends over 14 amino acids. CDR1 is SGHNT and CDR2 is YYREEE in the germline V gene (reference sequence). Based on the CDR3 plus reference TRBV5-4 and TRBJ2-3, the full variable domain is ETGVTQSPTHLIKTRGQQVTLRCSSQSGHNTVSWYQQALGQGPQFIFQYYREEENGRGNFPPRFSGLQFPNYSSELNVNALELDDSALYLCASSRGPYTDTQYFGPGTRLTVL.

This sequence joins TRBV20-1 and TRBJ2-1; 10 bases agree with TRBD2. The CDR3 loop spans 15 amino acids. The germline CDR1 and CDR2 sequences are DFQATT and SNEGSKA (reference sequence). The V gene end was trimmed by 6 bases and the J gene end by 2 bases; junction bases not matched to a gene: 7. CDR3: CSAPIAGGTYNEQFF. CDR3 DNA: TGCAGTGCCCCTATAGCGGGAGGTACCTACAATGAGCAGTTCTTC.

V usage is TRBV29-1 and J usage is TRBJ1-2; no firm D call. The germline V gene encodes CDR1 SQVTM and CDR2 ANQGSEA. Trimming left V 5 bases short and J 10 bases short, with 14 bases between. The CDR3 is 11 amino acids. Here the CDR3 reads CSVYYNYNYTF. As DNA, the CDR3 is TGCAGCGTTTACTATAACTATAACTACACCTTC.

As regards this clonotype: A much larger clone lies one base from this, so it may be a read error. The rearrangement joins TRBV5-1 to TRBJ2-5; no reliable D call. Trimming shortened V by 0 bases and J by 2 bases, and 8 bases separated the two germline ends. The CDR3 is 14 amino acids. The germline V gene encodes CDR1 SGHRS and CDR2 YFSETQ. The CDR3 is CASSLGQIQETQYF. DNA of the CDR3: TGCGCCAGCAGCTTGGGACAAATACAAGAGACCCAGTACTTC.

This clonotype was counted only a few times. The V call is TRBV7-9, the J call TRBJ2-2; D unresolved. Per germline, CDR1 SEHNR and CDR2 FQNEAQ (reference sequence). This CDR3 region has 16 residues. V was trimmed by 1 base and J by 5 bases, leaving 14 bases between them. For the CDR3, the DNA is TGTGCCAGCAGCTTAGGAAGGGCAGGACCTACCGGGGAGCTGTTTTTT. Translating gives CASSLGRAGPTGELFF.

This clonotype has only a few counts. The chain uses TRBV11-1 and TRBJ2-2, with TRBD1 as a possible D gene (5 bases). This CDR3 region has 12 residues. The germline V gene encodes CDR1 SGHAT and CDR2 FQDESV (reference sequence). Deletions cut 11 bases from V and 7 bases from J, with 14 bases between. The CDR3: CARGLQVGELFF. CDR3 DNA sequence: TGTGCCCGCGGCTTACAGGTCGGGGAGCTGTTTTTT.

Details on this clonotype: Without the conserved terminal phenylalanine or tryptophan, this CDR3 likely stems from a read error. The chain has TRBV5-6 and TRBJ2-7; D not certain. Germline CDR1 and CDR2: SGHDT and YYEEEE. This CDR3 is built from 13 residues. The CDR3 loop is CASSLSGNYEQYY. In DNA form, the CDR3 reads TGTGCCAGTAGCTTGTCGGGTAATTACGAGCAGTACTAC.

This clonotype was detected only a few times. The chain links TRBV28 to TRBJ1-5; D gene uncertain. The V end was cut by 6 bases, the J end by 0 bases, with 12 bases between. Germline V gives CDR1 MDHEN, CDR2 SYDVKM. The CDR3 has 15 amino acids. The CDR3 spells CASSGTFRSNQPQHF. The CDR3 bases are TGTGCCAGCAGCGGAACCTTCCGTAGCAATCAGCCCCAGCATTTT.

Notes on this clonotype: An end of the junction does not agree with germline; a read error may underlie this. The chain combines TRBV5-4 with TRBJ2-3; 7 nucleotides agree with TRBD2. There are 16 residues in the CDR3. Germline V CDR1 and CDR2: SGHNT, YYREEE (reference sequence). The CDR3 nucleotides read TGTGCCAGCAGCTTGGGGCGGGGGAGCCACACAGATACGCTGTATTTT. It yields the protein CASSLGRGSHTDTLYF.

For this clonotype: In this CDR3 the conserved last residue, phenylalanine or tryptophan, is missing, so a read error is likely. J is TRBJ2-7 and V is TRBV11-2; either TRBD1 or TRBD2 may fit D (5 bases each). The CDR3 runs to 14 residues. The germline gives CDR1 SGHAT, CDR2 FQNNGV. Trimming took 3 bases from V and 4 from J, leaving 13 bases between them. This CDR3 reads CASSFGGAGYEQYI. CDR3 nucleotide sequence: TGTGCCAGCAGCTTTGGGGGAGCTGGTTACGAGCAGTACATC.

The V call is TRBV6-6, the J call TRBJ2-5; D gene unclear. This CDR3 comprises 15 residues. The V gene's germline CDR1 is MNHNY and CDR2 SVGAGI (reference sequence). The CDR3 here is CTISPPGSNQETQYF. DNA for the CDR3: TGTACCATCAGCCCCCCTGGATCGAACCAAGAGACCCAGTACTTC.

Regarding this clonotype: The junction differs from germline at one of its ends, possibly a read error. The CDR3 loop reads CASSLRENQPKHF. The CDR3 DNA reads as TGTGCCAGCAGTTTAAGGGAGAATCAGCCCAAGCATTTT. The chain uses TRBV11-2 and TRBJ1-5; D is unclear. The CDR3 is made up of 13 amino acids. Germline values: CDR1 SGHAT, CDR2 FQNNGV.

A word on this clonotype: Because the CDR3 is missing its conserved closing phenylalanine or tryptophan, this is likely a read error. The chain links TRBV11-2 to TRBJ2-7; D remains ambiguous. Germline V gives CDR1 SGHAT, CDR2 FQNNGV. The length of the CDR3 is 14 residues. V lost 3 bases, J lost 10 bases, and 19 bases lay in between. The CDR3 DNA is TGTGCCAGCAGCTTCCCCCGTGACGGACGCGAACAGTACTCC. It encodes CASSFPRDGREQYS.

As to this clonotype: A clone one base away is much larger, so this may be a read error. The chain employs TRBV5-4 and TRBJ2-2; 7 positions match TRBD1. V was clipped by 2 bases and J by 1 base; unmatched bases: 2. The CDR3 is 15 amino acids. The germline V gene has CDR1 SGHNT and CDR2 YYREEE (reference sequence). CDR3: CASSLTGENTGELFF. The CDR3, as DNA: TGTGCCAGCAGCTTAACAGGGGAGAACACCGGGGAGCTGTTTTTT.

For this clonotype: At one of its ends the junction is not consistent with the germline gene, which may arise from a read error. This chain joins TRBV12-3 or TRBV12-4 and TRBJ2-3; no clear D gene. The CDR3 has 14 residues. The CDR3 reads CASSFFGGTDTQYF. CDR3 nucleotide sequence: TGCGCCAGCAGTTTCTTCGGAGGCACAGATACGCAGTATTTT.